Following are 22 T cell receptor beta chains from one sample sequenced in a study of cytomegalovirus exposure and HLA in healthy donors. 13 Jbeta primers and 60 Vbeta primers were used for the PCR. Only in-frame clones appear in the TCRdb table, and some are missing; sequencing was by immunoSEQ multiplex PCR. Here the sample spans roughly 100,000 clones, roughly 75% being singletons. The sequenced sample consisted of PBMCs. These receptors originate from a woman in her thirties or forties in good health and CMV-seronegative.

The chain couples TRBV7-2 to TRBJ2-3; TRBD1 agrees at 9 bases. CDR3 size: 17 residues. The ends lost 0 bases at V and 4 bases at J; junction bases unmatched: 8. Germline lookup yields CDR1 SGHTA and CDR2 FQGNSA. The CDR3 reads CASSLALGQGKADTQYF. CDR3 nucleotides: TGTGCCAGCAGCTTAGCTTTGGGACAGGGTAAGGCAGATACGCAGTATTTT.

There are a few counts of this clone. V is TRBV6-5 and J is TRBJ2-7, with TRBD2 matching 8 bases. J was trimmed by 6 bases and V by 5 bases; bases with no gene match: 12. This CDR3 comprises 15 residues. Germline assignment: CDR1 MNHEY and CDR2 SVGAGI. The CDR3 region has the DNA TGTGCCAGCAGTATATGGGGACTAGATACCTCCGAGCAGTACTTC. Protein sequence: CASSIWGLDTSEQYF.

CDR3 DNA: TGTGCCAGCAGCGCACAGGGGGCCGCGGAGACCCAGTACTTC. Its translation: CASSAQGAAETQYF. The chain uses TRBV9 and TRBJ2-5, with 9 bases fitting TRBD1. V was clipped by 3 bases and J by 5 bases; unmatched bases: 5. The CDR3 totals 14 residues. Germline CDR1 SGDLS, CDR2 YYNGEE.

The rearrangement uses TRBV7-8 and TRBJ1-1; tentatively, D is TRBD1 (5 bases). This CDR3 is built from 17 residues. Trimming took 0 bases from V and 0 from J, leaving 14 bases between them. Germline lookup yields CDR1 SGHVS and CDR2 FQNEAQ. CDR3 in DNA: TGTGCCAGCAGCTTAGCGTATGACAGCTACATGAACACTGAAGCTTTCTTT. This encodes CASSLAYDSYMNTEAFF.

This sequence joins TRBV9 and TRBJ2-7; 10 nucleotides agree with TRBD2. Germline assignment: CDR1 SGDLS and CDR2 YYNGEE. With 3 bases clipped from V and 5 bases from J, the junction kept 5 bases outside the gene matches. The CDR3 is 14 amino acids. Here the CDR3 DNA reads TGTGCCAGCAGCGCAAGCGGGAGGGCCCACGAGCAGTACTTC. Translation gives CASSASGRAHEQYF.

This chain connects TRBV6-5 to TRBJ1-2; 11 nucleotides match TRBD1. V gave up 0 bases and J gave up 5 bases; unmatched junction bases: 5. CDR3 length: 16 residues. The germline V gene encodes CDR1 MNHEY and CDR2 SVGAGI. The DNA of the CDR3 is TGTGCCAGCAGTTACTCCGTAGGACAGGGGGCTTATGGCTACACCTTC. Translated: CASSYSVGQGAYGYTF.

This clone appeared once. DNA for the CDR3: TGTGCCAGCTCATCATCACAGGGGGACACTGAAGCTTTCTTT. Residues: CASSSSQGDTEAFF. The V gene is TRBV18, the J gene TRBJ1-1; TRBD1 agrees at 8 bases. The trim removed 5 bases at V and 3 bases at J, leaving 5 bases unmatched. Per the germline V gene, CDR1 is KGHSH and CDR2 is LQKENI. The CDR3 has 14 residues.

The chain is built from TRBV7-8 and TRBJ1-1; no reliable D call. From germline, CDR1 is SGHVS and CDR2 FQNEAQ. Trimming removed 1 base at V and 7 bases at J, with 10 bases between. This CDR3 is built from 13 residues. The CDR3 DNA reads as TGTGCCAGCAGCTTAGACAGAACCCTTGAAGCTTTCTTT. Translating it yields CASSLDRTLEAFF.

The gene calls are TRBV28 and TRBJ2-1, with a weak D call TRBD2 (5 bases). This CDR3 has 14 residues. CDR1 and CDR2 (germline): MDHEN, SYDVKM. V lost 2 bases to trimming and J lost 9 bases, with 14 bases between them. The CDR3 sequence is CASSLAPRGGEQFF. CDR3 coding DNA: TGTGCCAGCAGTTTAGCGCCAAGAGGAGGTGAGCAGTTCTTC.

The J gene is TRBJ2-5, the V gene TRBV18; D is undetermined. The CDR3 sequence is 12 residues long. The germline V gene has CDR1 KGHSH and CDR2 LQKENI. With 6 bases removed from V and 0 bases from J, the gap between germline ends came to 5 bases. The CDR3 DNA is TGTGCCAGCTCGAGAGACCAAGAGACCCAGTACTTC. It is translated as CASSRDQETQYF.

The chain combines TRBV5-1 with TRBJ2-5; no clear D gene. Trimming left V 0 bases short and J 3 bases short, with 9 bases between. Germline V gene data show CDR1 as SGHRS and CDR2 as YFSETQ. The CDR3 sequence is 14 residues long. This CDR3 is CASSLVGGEETQYF. CDR3 DNA: TGCGCCAGCAGCTTGGTAGGCGGCGAAGAGACCCAGTACTTC.

This clone was counted between two and nine times. The V and J genes are TRBV6-5 and TRBJ2-1; 10 bases align to TRBD2. Trimming cost V 2 bases and J 2 bases; bases outside gene matches: 3. The CDR3 spans 16 residues. Germline CDR1 reads MNHEY; CDR2 reads SVGAGI. CDR3 DNA: TGTGCCAGCAGTTACGGACTAGCGGATACCTACAATGAGCAGTTCTTC. Its translation: CASSYGLADTYNEQFF.

This chain joins TRBV6-5 and TRBJ1-1; D gene ambiguous. The CDR3 has 13 residues. Trimming cost V 6 bases and J 7 bases, with 15 bases left between them. The germline V gene has CDR1 MNHEY and CDR2 SVGAGI. The CDR3 is CASSSIWPFEAFF. The CDR3 DNA is TGTGCCAGCAGCTCGATTTGGCCATTTGAAGCTTTCTTT.

In its sample, this clone was seen a few times. The gene calls are TRBV6-5 and TRBJ2-5, with 7 positions matching TRBD1. The germline CDR1 and CDR2 sequences are MNHEY and SVGAGI. The CDR3 extends over 13 amino acids. Trimming cost V 5 bases and J 7 bases; bases outside gene matches: 7. DNA for the CDR3: TGTGCCAGCAGTCAACAGGGGACGGGGACCCAGTACTTC. Its protein is CASSQQGTGTQYF.

The J gene is TRBJ2-7, the V gene TRBV28; D is possibly TRBD2 (6 bases). The germline gives CDR1 MDHEN, CDR2 SYDVKM. CDR3 length equals 14 residues. V dropped 6 bases and J dropped 3 bases, with 15 bases sitting between them. The DNA of the CDR3 is TGTGCCAGCAGCCGCGCACTAGCTATCTACGAGCAGTACTTC. Residues: CASSRALAIYEQYF.

This chain connects TRBV5-1 to TRBJ1-1, with 9 bases aligning to TRBD1. The CDR3 has 15 amino acids. The V segment lost 0 bases and the J segment 4 bases; nucleotides outside the gene matches: 4. CDR1 SGHRS and CDR2 YFSETQ come from the germline V gene. CDR3 sequence: CASSLATGGGTEAFF. As DNA, the CDR3 is TGCGCCAGCAGCTTGGCGACAGGGGGAGGCACTGAAGCTTTCTTT.

This clone was picked up a small number of times. V gene TRBV29-1 combines with J gene TRBJ1-1; D call uncertain. This CDR3 is built from 12 residues. The germline gives CDR1 SQVTM, CDR2 ANQGSEA. Between the trimmed V and J ends, which lost 5 bases and 4 bases, there was a span of 11 bases. This CDR3 reads CSVYQSGTEAFF. CDR3 nucleotide sequence: TGCAGCGTTTATCAGAGCGGCACTGAAGCTTTCTTT. The full variable domain, with the rest looked up from reference TRBV29-1 and TRBJ1-1, is SAVISQKPSRDICQRGTSLTIQCQVDSQVTMMFWYRQQPGQSLTLIATANQGSEATYESGFVIDKFPISRPNLTFSTLTVSNMSPEDSSIYLCSVYQSGTEAFFGQGTRLTVV.

The chain joins TRBV27 to TRBJ1-5; unclear D gene. Looked up from germline, CDR1 is MNHEY and CDR2 is SMNVEV (reference sequence). This CDR3 region has 14 residues. The ends were cut back, 4 bases at V and 0 bases at J, with 7 bases in the middle. CDR3 in DNA: TGTGCCAGCAGTTCTTTCCGTAGCAATCAGCCCCAGCATTTT. Translated: CASSSFRSNQPQHF.

This clone has only a few counts. The chain links TRBV27 to TRBJ2-7, with D possibly being TRBD1 (5 bases). This CDR3 has 12 residues. Germline V gene data show CDR1 as MNHEY and CDR2 as SMNVEV (reference sequence). V lost 4 bases, J lost 7 bases, and 11 bases lay in between. This chain's CDR3 is CASSSTEGEQYF. CDR3 DNA sequence: TGTGCCAGCAGTTCGACAGAAGGAGAGCAGTACTTC.

This chain links TRBV11-2 with TRBJ1-6; D remains ambiguous. CDR1 and CDR2 from the germline V gene are SGHAT and FQNNGV. The CDR3 runs to 18 residues. Trimming stripped 1 base from V and 4 bases from J, with 17 bases between. CDR3 nucleotide sequence: TGTGCCAGCAGCTTAGTAGAGAGACTAAGGCAGTATAATTCACCCCTCCACTTT. It is translated as CASSLVERLRQYNSPLHF.

The chain recombines TRBV12-5 with TRBJ2-2, with D possibly matching TRBD2 (6 bases). The germline gives CDR1 LGHNT, CDR2 FRNRAP. V gave up 0 bases and J gave up 7 bases, with 12 bases separating them. CDR3 size: 15 residues. The CDR3 is CASGLVLGGHGELFF. The CDR3 DNA is TGTGCTAGTGGTTTGGTACTCGGGGGTCACGGGGAGCTGTTTTTT.

This sequence joins TRBV27 and TRBJ1-2; D is unresolved. Trimming pared 4 bases from V and 4 bases from J, leaving 10 bases between. Germline V gene lookup returns CDR1 MNHEY and CDR2 SMNVEV (reference sequence). The length of the CDR3 is 13 residues. CDR3 residues: CASSSYLSYGYTF. In DNA, the CDR3 is TGTGCCAGCAGTTCGTATCTAAGCTATGGCTACACCTTC.